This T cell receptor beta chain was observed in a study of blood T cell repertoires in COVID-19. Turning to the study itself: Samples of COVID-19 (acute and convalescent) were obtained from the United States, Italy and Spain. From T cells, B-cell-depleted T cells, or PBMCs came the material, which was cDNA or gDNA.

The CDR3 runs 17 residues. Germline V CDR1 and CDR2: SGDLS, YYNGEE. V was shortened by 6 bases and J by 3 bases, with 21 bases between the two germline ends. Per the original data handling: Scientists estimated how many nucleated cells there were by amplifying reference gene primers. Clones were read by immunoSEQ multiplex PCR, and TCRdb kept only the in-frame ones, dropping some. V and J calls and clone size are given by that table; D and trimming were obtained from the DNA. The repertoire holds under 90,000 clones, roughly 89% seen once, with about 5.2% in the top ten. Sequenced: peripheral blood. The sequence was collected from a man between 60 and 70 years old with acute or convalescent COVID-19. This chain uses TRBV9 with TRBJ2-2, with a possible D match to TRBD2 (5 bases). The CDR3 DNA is TGTGCCAGCAACCTAGAACCCCGGGGAGAGGACACCGGGGAGCTGTTTTTT. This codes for CASNLEPRGEDTGELFF. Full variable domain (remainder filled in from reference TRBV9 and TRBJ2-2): DSGVTQTPKHLITATGQRVTLRCSPRSGDLSVYWYQQSLDQGLQFLIQYYNGEERAKGNILERFSAQQFPDLHSELNLSSLELGDSALYFCASNLEPRGEDTGELFFGEGSRLTVL.